This TCR beta chain appears in the sequencing data of a study of blood T cell repertoires in COVID-19. Whole-study context: T cells, B-cell-depleted T cells, or PBMCs supplied cDNA or gDNA.

Everyone who took part was 18 to 89 years old, and they came from some 23 US areas. Germline V gene lookup returns CDR1 SGHDT and CDR2 YYEEEE. V was shortened by 4 bases and J by 4 bases, with 11 bases between the two germline ends. The CDR3 totals 13 residues. Per the original methods: Reference gene primer amplification gave nucleated cell count estimates. The repertoire was sequenced with immunoSEQ multiplex PCR; TCRdb's copy has only in-frame clones and lacks some. That table furnishes V, J and clone size, whereas the DNA furnished D and trimming. This sample has approximately 350,000 clones, with about 88% found just once.

The chain recombines TRBV5-6 with TRBJ1-2, with a tentative D call TRBD1 (6 bases). The TCR originated in a woman aged 25-40 years who had recovered from COVID-19. The sample comprised PBMCs or T cells enriched from blood (not recorded which). CDR3 nucleotide sequence: TGTGCCAGCAGCCTAATAGGGGGCTATGGCTACACCTTC. This encodes CASSLIGGYGYTF. Complete variable domain (other parts from reference TRBV5-6 and TRBJ1-2): DAGVTQSPTHLIKTRGQQVTLRCSPKSGHDTVSWYQQALGQGPQFIFQYYEEEERQRGNFPDRFSGHQFPNYSSELNVNALLLGDSALYLCASSLIGGYGYTFGSGTRLTVV.